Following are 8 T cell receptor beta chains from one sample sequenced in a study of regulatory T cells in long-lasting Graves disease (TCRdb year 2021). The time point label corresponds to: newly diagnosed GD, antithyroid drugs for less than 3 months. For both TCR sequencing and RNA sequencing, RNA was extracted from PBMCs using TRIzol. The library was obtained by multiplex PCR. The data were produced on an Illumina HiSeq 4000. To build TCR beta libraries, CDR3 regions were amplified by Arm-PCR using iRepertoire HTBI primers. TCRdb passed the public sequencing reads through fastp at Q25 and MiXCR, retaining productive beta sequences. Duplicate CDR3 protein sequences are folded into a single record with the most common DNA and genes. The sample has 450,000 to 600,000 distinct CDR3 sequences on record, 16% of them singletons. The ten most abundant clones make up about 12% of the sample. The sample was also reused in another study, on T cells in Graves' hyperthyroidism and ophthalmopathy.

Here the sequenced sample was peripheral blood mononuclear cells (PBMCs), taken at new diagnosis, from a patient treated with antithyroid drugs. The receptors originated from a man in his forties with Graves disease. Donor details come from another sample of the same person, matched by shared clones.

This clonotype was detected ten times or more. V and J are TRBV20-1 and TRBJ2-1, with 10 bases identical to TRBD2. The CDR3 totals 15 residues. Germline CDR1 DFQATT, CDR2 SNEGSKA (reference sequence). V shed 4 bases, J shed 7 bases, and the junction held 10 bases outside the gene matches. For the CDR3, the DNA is TGCAGTGCTATCATACTAGCGGGACTAAGAAATGAGCAGTTCTTC. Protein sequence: CSAIILAGLRNEQFF.

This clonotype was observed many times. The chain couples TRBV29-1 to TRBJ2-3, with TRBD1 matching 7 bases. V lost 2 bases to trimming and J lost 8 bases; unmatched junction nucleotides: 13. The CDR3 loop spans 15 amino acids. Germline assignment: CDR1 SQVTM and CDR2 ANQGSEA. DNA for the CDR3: TGCAGCGTTGAACGCCGGGACAGACCTTTCGGTACGCAGTATTTT. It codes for CSVERRDRPFGTQYF.

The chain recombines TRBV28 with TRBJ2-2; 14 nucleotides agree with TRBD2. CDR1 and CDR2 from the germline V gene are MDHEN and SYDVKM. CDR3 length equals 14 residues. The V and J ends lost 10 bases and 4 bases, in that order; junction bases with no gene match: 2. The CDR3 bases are TGTGCCACCGGGACTAGCGGGAGCACCGGGGAGCTGTTTTTT. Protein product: CATGTSGSTGELFF.

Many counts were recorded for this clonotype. The CDR3 is CASSAGTGGVYGYTF. The CDR3 nucleotides are TGTGCCAGCAGCGCCGGGACAGGGGGCGTCTATGGCTACACCTTC. This chain uses TRBV11-3 with TRBJ1-2; 12 bases are a match to TRBD1. Germline assignment: CDR1 SGHNT and CDR2 YENEEA. V was pared by 5 bases and J by 4 bases, with 5 bases of the junction left unmatched. The length of the CDR3 is 15 residues. Using reference TRBV11-3 and TRBJ1-2 for the parts outside the CDR3, the full variable domain is EAGVVQSPRYKIIEKKQPVAFWCNPISGHNTLYWYLQNLGQGPELLIRYENEEAVDDSQLPKDRFSAERLKGVDSTLKIQPAELGDSAVYLCASSAGTGGVYGYTFGSGTRLTVV.

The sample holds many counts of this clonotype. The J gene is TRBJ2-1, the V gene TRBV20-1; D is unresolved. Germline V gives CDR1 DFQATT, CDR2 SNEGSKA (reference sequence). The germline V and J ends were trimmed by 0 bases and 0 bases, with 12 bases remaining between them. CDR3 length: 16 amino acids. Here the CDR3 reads CSAREGRTSSYNEQFF. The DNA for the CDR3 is TGCAGTGCTAGAGAGGGCAGGACGAGCTCCTACAATGAGCAGTTCTTC.

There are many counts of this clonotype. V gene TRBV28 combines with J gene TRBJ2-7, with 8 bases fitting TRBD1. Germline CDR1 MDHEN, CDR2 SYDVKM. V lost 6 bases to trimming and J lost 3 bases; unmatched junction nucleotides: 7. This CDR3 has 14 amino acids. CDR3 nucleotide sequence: TGTGCCAGCAGACCCAGACAGGGGAGCTACGAGCAGTACTTC. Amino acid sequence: CASRPRQGSYEQYF. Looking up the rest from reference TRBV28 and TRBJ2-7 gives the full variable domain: DVKVTQSSRYLVKRTGEKVFLECVQDMDHENMFWYRQDPGLGLRLIYFSYDVKMKEKGDIPEGYSVSREKKERFSLILESASTNQTSMYLCASRPRQGSYEQYFGPGTRLTVT.

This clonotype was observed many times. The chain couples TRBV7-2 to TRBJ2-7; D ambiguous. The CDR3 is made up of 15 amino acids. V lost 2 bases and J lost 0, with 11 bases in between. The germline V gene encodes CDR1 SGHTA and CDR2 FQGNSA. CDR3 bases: TGTGCCAGCAGCTTAAACCCTATTCGCTCCTACGAGCAGTACTTC. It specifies CASSLNPIRSYEQYF.

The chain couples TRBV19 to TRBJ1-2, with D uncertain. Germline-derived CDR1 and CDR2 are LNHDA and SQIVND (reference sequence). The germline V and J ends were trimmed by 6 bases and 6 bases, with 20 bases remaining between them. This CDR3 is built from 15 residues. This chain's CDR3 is CASSFLAEVGHGYTF. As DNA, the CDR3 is TGTGCCAGTAGCTTCTTGGCGGAAGTTGGGCATGGCTACACCTTC.